This T cell receptor beta chain was captured by sequencing in a study of vaccination and CD4 T cells after COVID-19. Overall study context: As a positive control, some control cultures were given a CEFX pool, while others were given an HIV-1 Nef pool or no peptide.

Oncomine TCR Beta short-read sequencing was applied to DNA from cultured CD4+ T cells. In TCRdb, the PCR reads were re-called with MiXCR into one record per CDR3 protein. This table holds fewer than 9,000 distinct CDR3 sequences, around 74% found once. About this clonotype itself: The antigen is unknown.

Treatment of the sample: 10-day PBMC culture with coronavirus spike peptide pools or control peptides (ViraFEST assay). The CDR3 spans 13 residues. Per germline, CDR1 SGHTA and CDR2 FQGNSA. The V end was cut by 5 bases, the J end by 4 bases, with 11 bases between. Sequencing used CD4+ T cells from blood, cultured in vitro. This clonotype originated in a human donor who had recovered from COVID-19. The chain is built from TRBV7-2 and TRBJ1-2; D uncertain. The CDR3 DNA reads TGTGCCAGCAGCGGAGGATACCCCTATGGCTACACCTTC. This sequence encodes CASSGGYPYGYTF.